These 27 T cell receptor beta chains were sequenced from one sample in a study of vaccination effects on CD4 cells after COVID-19. Their antigens are not known. At the end of 10 days of culture, CD4+ T cells were isolated. Profiling relied on immunoSEQ multiplex PCR, and the TCRdb table lists in-frame clones only, not all of them. This table has about 39,000 clones, around 76% appearing once. Sequences were derived from CD4+ T cells from PBMCs cultured without peptide, sampled before COVID-19 vaccination. The receptors shown here come from a human donor who received a COVID-19 vaccine.

This clone was counted a few times. The V gene is TRBV4-1, the J gene TRBJ2-7; TRBD2 is a possible D gene (7 bases). V shed 0 bases and J shed 4 bases, with 10 bases lying between them. This CDR3 comprises 14 residues. Germline V gene lookup returns CDR1 MGHRA and CDR2 YSYEKL. The CDR3 DNA is TGCGCCAGCAGCCAAGACGGGGGGCCGTACGAGCAGTACGTC. Residues: CASSQDGGPYEQYV.

Within the sample, this clone is medium-sized (0.01 to 0.1%). The rearrangement uses TRBV6-1 and TRBJ1-3; no reliable D call. V lost 2 bases to trimming and J lost 2 bases, with 16 bases between them. In germline, CDR1 is MNHNS, CDR2 SASEGT. CDR3 length: 17 residues. This chain's CDR3 is CASSEKAGWSAGNTIYF. The CDR3 DNA follows: TGTGCCAGCAGTGAAAAGGCAGGTTGGTCGGCTGGAAACACCATATATTTT.

This clone showed up just a few times. The chain uses TRBV2 and TRBJ1-5, with 7 positions matching TRBD1. The CDR3 contains 16 residues. Germline-derived CDR1 and CDR2 are SNHLY and FYNNEI. The ends lost 1 base at V and 3 bases at J; junction bases unmatched: 6. CDR3 nucleotides: TGTGCCAGCAGTGAAGAGGTAGGGGGCATCAATCAGCCCCAGCATTTT. Protein: CASSEEVGGINQPQHF.

Here the CDR3 DNA reads TGTGCCAGCAGCCCTACAATGGCTAATGAAAAACTGTTTTTT. Translating gives CASSPTMANEKLFF. V gene TRBV3-1 (or the pseudogene TRBV3-2) combines with J gene TRBJ1-4; D gene ambiguous. CDR1 is LGHDT, CDR2 YNNKEL, per germline (reference sequence). CDR3 length: 14 residues. V lost 4 bases to trimming and J lost 3 bases, with 9 bases between them.

The chain joins TRBV3-1 (or the pseudogene TRBV3-2) to TRBJ2-4; the D gene is possibly TRBD1 (7 bases). The CDR3 length is 15 residues. V was trimmed by 6 bases and J by 2 bases, leaving 14 bases between them. CDR1 and CDR2 (germline): LGHDT, YNNKEL (reference sequence). CDR3 sequence: CASRGGGASKNIQYF. The CDR3 DNA is TGTGCCAGCAGAGGAGGGGGCGCGTCCAAAAACATTCAGTACTTC.

This clone was seen only a few times. V and J are TRBV28 and TRBJ2-7; D might be TRBD1 (7 bases). Germline assignment: CDR1 MDHEN and CDR2 SYDVKM. Trimming pared 3 bases from V and 7 bases from J, leaving 13 bases between. There are 13 residues in the CDR3. The CDR3 protein is CASSLEGAREQYV. The CDR3 coding sequence is TGTGCCAGCAGTTTGGAGGGGGCGAGGGAGCAGTACGTC.

V is TRBV10-1 and J is TRBJ1-3; 9 nucleotides match TRBD1. Trimming at V came to 0 bases and at J to 4 bases, leaving 1 base not matched to a gene. The germline gives CDR1 WNHNN, CDR2 SYGVQD (reference sequence). The CDR3 length is 15 residues. CDR3 loop: CASSESGTGGNTIYF. The CDR3 DNA follows: TGCGCCAGCAGTGAGTCCGGGACAGGGGGAAACACCATATATTTT.

This chain uses TRBV3-1 (or the pseudogene TRBV3-2) with TRBJ1-2, with a tentative D call TRBD1 (5 bases). Germline assignment: CDR1 LGHDT and CDR2 YNNKEL (reference sequence). This CDR3 has 14 residues. V was shortened by 4 bases and J by 4 bases, with 13 bases between the two germline ends. The CDR3 bases are TGTGCCAGCAGCCGGCAAGGGGCCGGCTATGGCTACACCTTC. It translates to CASSRQGAGYGYTF.

This chain links TRBV5-1 with TRBJ2-2; tentatively, D is TRBD1 or TRBD2 (5 bases each). This CDR3 comprises 15 residues. Trimming cost V 4 bases and J 1 base, with 11 bases left between them. The V gene's germline CDR1 is SGHRS and CDR2 YFSETQ. CDR3 nucleotides: TGCGCCAGCAGCAGGGACGGAATGAACACCGGGGAGCTGTTTTTT. It codes for CASSRDGMNTGELFF.

This chain connects TRBV6-4 to TRBJ2-1; 10 bases agree with TRBD2. CDR1 is MRHNA and CDR2 is SNTAGT in the germline V gene. CDR3 length equals 15 residues. V lost 2 bases and J lost 8; bases outside the gene matches: 6. In nucleotides, the CDR3 is TGTGCCAGCAGTGACCTTAGCGGGGGGAAGGATGAGCAGTTCTTC. Amino acids: CASSDLSGGKDEQFF.

The V call is TRBV5-1, the J call TRBJ2-1; D gene uncertain. In germline, CDR1 is SGHRS, CDR2 YFSETQ. V shed 0 bases and J shed 6 bases, with 7 bases lying between them. The CDR3 contains 13 residues. This CDR3 reads CASSLAPPNEQFF. For the CDR3, the DNA is TGCGCCAGCAGCTTGGCCCCCCCCAATGAGCAGTTCTTC.

The chain uses TRBV29-1 and TRBJ2-1, with 8 nucleotides matching TRBD2. Germline V gene data show CDR1 as SQVTM and CDR2 as ANQGSEA. Losses at the gene ends were 2 bases for V and 5 bases for J; bases not matched to a gene: 5. This CDR3 has 14 residues. The CDR3 coding sequence is TGCAGCGTTGAATCGGGGCGGGGGGACAATGAGCAGTTCTTC. It specifies CSVESGRGDNEQFF.

V is TRBV6-4 and J is TRBJ2-3, with TRBD1 matching over 8 bases. The germline CDR1 and CDR2 sequences are MRHNA and SNTAGT. J lost 4 bases, V lost 2 bases, and 11 bases had no gene match. CDR3 length: 17 amino acids. The CDR3 protein is CASSDRSGGAFPDTQYF. The CDR3 DNA reads as TGTGCCAGCAGTGACCGCTCAGGGGGCGCGTTTCCAGATACGCAGTATTTT.

This clone occurred a few times. The rearrangement joins TRBV19 to TRBJ1-4; tentatively, D is TRBD1 (5 bases). There are 13 residues in the CDR3. The germline V and J ends were trimmed by 6 bases and 10 bases, with 15 bases remaining between them. The germline V gene encodes CDR1 LNHDA and CDR2 SQIVND (reference sequence). CDR3: CASSIGQGGKLFF. The CDR3 DNA reads as TGTGCCAGTAGCATCGGGCAGGGAGGAAAACTGTTTTTT.

This sequence joins TRBV30 and TRBJ1-3; 7 positions agree with TRBD1. The CDR3 sequence is 14 residues long. CDR1 and CDR2 (germline): GTSNPN, SVGIG (reference sequence). With 5 bases clipped from V and 0 bases from J, the junction kept 4 bases outside the gene matches. The chain's CDR3 is CAWVTGRSGNTIYF. CDR3 bases: TGTGCCTGGGTGACAGGGCGCTCTGGAAACACCATATATTTT.

This chain connects TRBV24-1 to TRBJ2-5; tentative D call: TRBD1 (5 bases). V was cut by 3 bases and J by 4 bases, with 11 bases left in between. The CDR3 sequence is 14 residues long. CDR1 KGHDR and CDR2 SFDVKD come from the germline V gene. The CDR3 protein is CATSDARVTETQYF. The CDR3 coding sequence is TGTGCCACCAGTGATGCCAGGGTAACAGAGACCCAGTACTTC.

This chain uses TRBV2 with TRBJ1-2, with TRBD1 identical over 8 bases. The germline gives CDR1 SNHLY, CDR2 FYNNEI. J gave up 7 bases and V 3 bases, and 10 bases lay outside the gene matches. The CDR3 runs to 15 residues. This CDR3 reads CASSERGRGRSGYTF. CDR3 bases: TGTGCCAGCAGTGAGCGAGGCAGGGGGCGGTCTGGCTACACCTTC.

The chain uses TRBV30 and TRBJ2-2, with D possibly being TRBD1 or TRBD2 (6 bases each). The CDR3 contains 15 residues. V was trimmed by 7 bases and J by 4 bases, leaving 19 bases between them. CDR1 and CDR2 from the germline V gene are GTSNPN and SVGIG (reference sequence). This CDR3 is CASWGALKSTGELFF. CDR3 DNA: TGTGCCTCTTGGGGGGCCTTAAAGAGCACCGGGGAGCTGTTTTTT.

The chain joins TRBV7-2 to TRBJ2-2; perhaps TRBD2 as D (8 bases). The CDR3 is 15 amino acids. Germline CDR1 reads SGHTA; CDR2 reads FQGNSA. V lost 5 bases to trimming and J lost 5 bases, with 15 bases between them. This chain's CDR3 is CASSIRGGQTGELFF. The CDR3 region has the DNA TGTGCCAGCAGCATCCGGGGGGGACAGACCGGGGAGCTGTTTTTT.

This sequence joins TRBV5-6 and TRBJ1-5; D ambiguous. This CDR3 has 19 residues. Trimming cost V 3 bases and J 0 bases, with 22 bases left between them. Germline V lookup: CDR1 SGHDT, CDR2 YYEEEE. In DNA, the CDR3 is TGTGCCAGCAGCTCGATGACGGGCGATAGAATCAATAGCAATCAGCCCCAGCATTTT. It specifies CASSSMTGDRINSNQPQHF.

This clone appeared a few times. V usage is TRBV30 and J usage is TRBJ2-4, with TRBD2 as a possible D gene (6 bases). Looked up from germline, CDR1 is GTSNPN and CDR2 is SVGIG (reference sequence). This CDR3 is built from 12 residues. V was clipped by 8 bases and J by 9 bases, with 17 bases between them. CDR3 DNA: TGTGCCCGGGAGATGGTTAGTGGCATTCAGTACTTC. Amino acids: CAREMVSGIQYF.

The rearrangement joins TRBV28 to TRBJ1-4, with 7 bases that match TRBD1. CDR1 and CDR2 from the germline V gene are MDHEN and SYDVKM. This CDR3 has 15 residues. V was pared by 7 bases and J by 2 bases, with 7 bases of the junction left unmatched. The CDR3 bases are TGTGCCAGCACCGAAAGCAGGGGGACTAATGAAAAACTGTTTTTT. Amino acids: CASTESRGTNEKLFF.

The chain links TRBV6-1 to TRBJ2-3; 7 positions agree with TRBD2. V shed 1 base and J 4 bases; nucleotides not matched to a gene: 5. The CDR3 has 15 amino acids. CDR1 is MNHNS and CDR2 is SASEGT in the germline V gene. CDR3 loop: CASSEGGGGADTQYF. In DNA form, the CDR3 reads TGTGCCAGCAGTGAAGGCGGGGGAGGGGCAGATACGCAGTATTTT.

V gene TRBV7-2 combines with J gene TRBJ2-3; D gene unclear. This CDR3 spans 14 amino acids. The ends were cut back, 1 base at V and 4 bases at J, with 9 bases in the middle. Germline values: CDR1 SGHTA, CDR2 FQGNSA. The chain's CDR3 is CASSLGVGADTQYF. In DNA form, the CDR3 reads TGTGCCAGCAGCTTAGGGGTTGGGGCAGATACGCAGTATTTT.

This clone has a handful of counts. The rearrangement links TRBV19 to TRBJ2-1; the D is unclear. Germline V gene data show CDR1 as LNHDA and CDR2 as SQIVND (reference sequence). V gave up 6 bases and J gave up 4 bases, with 13 bases separating them. CDR3 length: 14 amino acids. The CDR3 nucleotides are TGTGCCAGTAGCTTGGCTAGAACGTACAATGAGCAGTTCTTC. Residues: CASSLARTYNEQFF.

This rearrangement joins TRBV19 to TRBJ1-1, with D perhaps matching TRBD1 (6 bases). Germline loops: CDR1 LNHDA, CDR2 SQIVND (reference sequence). Trimming took 6 bases from V and 4 from J, leaving 15 bases between them. The CDR3 extends over 14 amino acids. The CDR3 spells CASSFGTPGTEAFF. For the CDR3, the DNA is TGTGCCAGTAGCTTCGGGACACCGGGCACTGAAGCTTTCTTT.

The rearrangement joins TRBV18 to TRBJ1-1; possibly TRBD1 for D (5 bases). Germline-derived CDR1 and CDR2 are KGHSH and LQKENI. Trimming stripped 6 bases from V and 11 bases from J, with 16 bases between. CDR3 size: 12 residues. CDR3 DNA sequence: TGTGCCAGCTCCCTCTCCCTCCGGGACGCTTTCTTT. Protein product: CASSLSLRDAFF.